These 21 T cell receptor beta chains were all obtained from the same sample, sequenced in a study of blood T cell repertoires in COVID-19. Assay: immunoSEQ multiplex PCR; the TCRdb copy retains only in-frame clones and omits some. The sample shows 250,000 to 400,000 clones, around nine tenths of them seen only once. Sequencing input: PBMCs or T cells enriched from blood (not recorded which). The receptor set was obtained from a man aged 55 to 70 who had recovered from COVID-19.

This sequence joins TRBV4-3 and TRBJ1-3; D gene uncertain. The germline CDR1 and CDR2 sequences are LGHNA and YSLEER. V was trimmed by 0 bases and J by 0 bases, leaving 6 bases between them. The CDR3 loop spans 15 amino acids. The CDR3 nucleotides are TGCGCCAGCAGCCAAGACAGGAACTCTGGAAACACCATATATTTT. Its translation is CASSQDRNSGNTIYF.

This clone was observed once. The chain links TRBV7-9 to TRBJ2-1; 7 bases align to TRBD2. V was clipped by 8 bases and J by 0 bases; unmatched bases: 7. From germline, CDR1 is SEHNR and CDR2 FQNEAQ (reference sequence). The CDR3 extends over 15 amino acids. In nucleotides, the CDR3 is TGTGCCAGCTCGACACGGGGGGTCTCCTACAATGAGCAGTTCTTC. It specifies CASSTRGVSYNEQFF.

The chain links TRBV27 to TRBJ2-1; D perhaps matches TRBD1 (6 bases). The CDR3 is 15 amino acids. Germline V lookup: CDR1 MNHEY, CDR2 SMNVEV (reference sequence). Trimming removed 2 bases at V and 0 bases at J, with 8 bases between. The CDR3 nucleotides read TGTGCCAGCAGTTTAATAGGGGGCTCCTACAATGAGCAGTTCTTC. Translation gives CASSLIGGSYNEQFF.

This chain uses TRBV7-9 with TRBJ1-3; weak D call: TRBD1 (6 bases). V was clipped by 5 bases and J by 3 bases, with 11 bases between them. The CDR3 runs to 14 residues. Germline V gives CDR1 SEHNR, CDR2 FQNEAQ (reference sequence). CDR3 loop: CASSTQGLGNTIYF. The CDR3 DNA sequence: TGTGCCAGCAGCACCCAGGGGCTTGGAAACACCATATATTTT.

CDR3 in DNA: TGTGCCAGCAGCTCCTCGGGGAGAGAGACCCAGTACTTC. Translated, it gives CASSSSGRETQYF. The rearrangement uses TRBV3-1 (or the pseudogene TRBV3-2) and TRBJ2-5; TRBD2 might be the D (5 bases). Germline CDR1 and CDR2: LGHDT and YNNKEL (reference sequence). The ends were cut back, 5 bases at V and 4 bases at J, with 11 bases in the middle. The CDR3 sequence is 13 residues long.

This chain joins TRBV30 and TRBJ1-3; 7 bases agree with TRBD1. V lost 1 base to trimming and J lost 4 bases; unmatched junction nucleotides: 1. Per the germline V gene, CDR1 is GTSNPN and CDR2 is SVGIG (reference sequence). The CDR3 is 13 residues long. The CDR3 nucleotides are TGTGCCTGGAGTGGGGACAGCGGAAACACCATATATTTT. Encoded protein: CAWSGDSGNTIYF.

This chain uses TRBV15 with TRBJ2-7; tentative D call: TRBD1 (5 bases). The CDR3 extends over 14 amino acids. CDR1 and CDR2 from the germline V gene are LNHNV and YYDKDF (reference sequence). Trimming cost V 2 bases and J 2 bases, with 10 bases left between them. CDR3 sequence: CATSRSTGPYEQYF. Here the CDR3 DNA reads TGTGCCACCAGCAGATCTACAGGACCCTACGAGCAGTACTTC.

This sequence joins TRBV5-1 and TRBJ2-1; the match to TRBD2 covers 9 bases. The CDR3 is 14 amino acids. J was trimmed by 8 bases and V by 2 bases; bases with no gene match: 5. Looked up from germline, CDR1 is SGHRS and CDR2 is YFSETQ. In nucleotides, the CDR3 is TGCGCCAGCAGCTTAGCGGGGGGCTCGGATGAGCAGTTCTTC. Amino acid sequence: CASSLAGGSDEQFF.

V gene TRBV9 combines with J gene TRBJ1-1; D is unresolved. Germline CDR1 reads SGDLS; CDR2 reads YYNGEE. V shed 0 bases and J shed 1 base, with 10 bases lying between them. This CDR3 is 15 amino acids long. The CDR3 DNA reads TGTGCCAGCAGCGTAGATTTGTCCTCGAACACTGAAGCTTTCTTT. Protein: CASSVDLSSNTEAFF.

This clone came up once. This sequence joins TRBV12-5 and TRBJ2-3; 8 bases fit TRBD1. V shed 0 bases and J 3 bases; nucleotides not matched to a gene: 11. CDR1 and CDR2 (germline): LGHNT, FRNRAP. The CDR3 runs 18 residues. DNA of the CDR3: TGTGCTAGTGGTTTGGTACGTGTCGGACAGGGTGAAACAGATACGCAGTATTTT. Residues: CASGLVRVGQGETDTQYF.

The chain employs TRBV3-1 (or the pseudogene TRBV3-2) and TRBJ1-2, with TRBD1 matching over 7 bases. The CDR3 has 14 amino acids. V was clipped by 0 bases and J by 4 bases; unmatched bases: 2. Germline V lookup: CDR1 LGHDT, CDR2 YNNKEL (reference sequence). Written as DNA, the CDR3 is TGTGCCAGCAGCCAAGAACAGGGGACCTATGGCTACACCTTC. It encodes CASSQEQGTYGYTF.

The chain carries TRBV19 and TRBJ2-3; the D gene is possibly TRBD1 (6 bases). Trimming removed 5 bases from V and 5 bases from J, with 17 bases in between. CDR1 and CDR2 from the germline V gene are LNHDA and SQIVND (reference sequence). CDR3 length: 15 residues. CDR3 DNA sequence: TGTGCCAGTAGTGTTTCACAGGGCTTTATAGATACGCAGTATTTT. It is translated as CASSVSQGFIDTQYF.

Here the CDR3 reads CASSFSGTGITGELFF. The CDR3, as DNA: TGTGCCAGCAGCTTTTCCGGGACAGGGATCACCGGGGAGCTGTTTTTT. The J gene is TRBJ2-2, the V gene TRBV7-9; TRBD1 agrees at 9 bases. Germline V gene lookup returns CDR1 SEHNR and CDR2 FQNEAQ (reference sequence). After removal of 3 bases from V and 4 bases from J, the junction contained 6 bases not matched to a gene. This CDR3 is 16 amino acids long. The full variable domain, completed using reference TRBV7-9 and TRBJ2-2, is DTGVSQNPRHKITKRGQNVTFRCDPISEHNRLYWYRQTLGQGPEFLTYFQNEAQLEKSRLLSDRFSAERPKGSFSTLEIQRTEQGDSAMYLCASSFSGTGITGELFFGEGSRLTVL.

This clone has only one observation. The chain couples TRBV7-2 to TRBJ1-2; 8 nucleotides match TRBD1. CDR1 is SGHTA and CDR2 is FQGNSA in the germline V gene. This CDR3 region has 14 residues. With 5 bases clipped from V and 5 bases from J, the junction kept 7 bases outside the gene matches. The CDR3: CASSTRTGWYGYTF. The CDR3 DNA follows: TGTGCCAGCAGCACCCGGACAGGGTGGTATGGCTACACCTTC.

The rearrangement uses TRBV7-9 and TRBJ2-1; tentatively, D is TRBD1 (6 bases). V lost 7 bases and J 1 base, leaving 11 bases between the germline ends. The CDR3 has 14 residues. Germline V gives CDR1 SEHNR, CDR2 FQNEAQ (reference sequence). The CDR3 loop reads CASNREGSYNEQFF. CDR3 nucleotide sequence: TGTGCCAGCAACAGGGAAGGTTCCTACAATGAGCAGTTCTTC.

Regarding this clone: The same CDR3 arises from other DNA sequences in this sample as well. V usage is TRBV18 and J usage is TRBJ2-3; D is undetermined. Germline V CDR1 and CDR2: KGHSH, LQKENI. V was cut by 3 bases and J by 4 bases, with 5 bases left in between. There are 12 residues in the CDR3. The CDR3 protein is CASSPSSDTQYF. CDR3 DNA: TGTGCCAGCTCACCTTCCTCAGATACGCAGTATTTT.

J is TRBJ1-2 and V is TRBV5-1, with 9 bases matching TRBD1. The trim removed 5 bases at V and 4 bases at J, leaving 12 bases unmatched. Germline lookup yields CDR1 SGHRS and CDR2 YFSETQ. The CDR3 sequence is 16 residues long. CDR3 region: CASRRGTGRTGYGYTF. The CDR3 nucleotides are TGCGCCAGCAGGAGAGGGACAGGGAGAACTGGCTATGGCTACACCTTC.

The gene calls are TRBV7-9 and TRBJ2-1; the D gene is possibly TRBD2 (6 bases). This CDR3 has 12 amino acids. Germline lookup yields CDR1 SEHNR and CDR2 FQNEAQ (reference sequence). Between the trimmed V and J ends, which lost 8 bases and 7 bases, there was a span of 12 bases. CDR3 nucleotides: TGTGCCAGCGCGACGGGACTGAATGAGCAGTTCTTC. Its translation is CASATGLNEQFF.

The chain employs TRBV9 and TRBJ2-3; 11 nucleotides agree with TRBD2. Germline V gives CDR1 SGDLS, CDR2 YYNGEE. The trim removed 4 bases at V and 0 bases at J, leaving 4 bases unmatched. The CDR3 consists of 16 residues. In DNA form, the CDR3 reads TGTGCCAGCAGCTTGGGACTAGCGGATAGCACAGATACGCAGTATTTT. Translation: CASSLGLADSTDTQYF. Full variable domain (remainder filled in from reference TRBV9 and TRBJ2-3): DSGVTQTPKHLITATGQRVTLRCSPRSGDLSVYWYQQSLDQGLQFLIQYYNGEERAKGNILERFSAQQFPDLHSELNLSSLELGDSALYFCASSLGLADSTDTQYFGPGTRLTVL.

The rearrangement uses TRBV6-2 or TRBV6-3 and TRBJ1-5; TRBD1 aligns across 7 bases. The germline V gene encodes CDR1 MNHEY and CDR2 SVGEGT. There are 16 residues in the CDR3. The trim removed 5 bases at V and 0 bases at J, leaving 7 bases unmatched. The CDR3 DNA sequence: TGTGCCAGCAGTACGGGACAGCGTGGTAGCAATCAGCCCCAGCATTTT. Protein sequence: CASSTGQRGSNQPQHF.

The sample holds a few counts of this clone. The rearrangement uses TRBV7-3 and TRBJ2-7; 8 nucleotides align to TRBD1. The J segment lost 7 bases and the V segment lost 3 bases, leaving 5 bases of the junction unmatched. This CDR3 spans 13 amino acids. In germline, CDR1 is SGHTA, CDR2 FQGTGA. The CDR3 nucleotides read TGTGCCAGCAGCTTGGATAACAGGGGGGAGCAGTACTTC. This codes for CASSLDNRGEQYF.